Ten or more counts support the clone carrying this TCR beta chain. Antigen specificity is unknown. This sample is drawn from a study of metastatic and nonmetastatic thyroid tumors. Study findings and constraints: For both blood and tumor, malignant thyroid tumors reportedly showed significantly higher TCR beta diversity than benign nodules did.

TCRdb reprocessed the PCR reads via MiXCR. There are about 92,000 clones in the sample; about 15% occur only once, and 3% to 4.5% lies in the top ten. The germline V and J ends were trimmed by 6 bases and 3 bases, with 11 bases remaining between them. From germline, CDR1 is SNHLY and CDR2 FYNNEI. This CDR3 comprises 14 residues. All patients were treatment-naive before thyroid surgery. The chain joins TRBV2 to TRBJ2-2, with a weak D call TRBD2 (5 bases). This receptor was identified in a female donor with papillary thyroid cancer or a benign thyroid nodule (not recorded which). Some clones in this sample may be carry-over from other donors' samples. Sequencing was carried out using blood. CDR3 sequence reads: CASSGEQYTGELFF. As DNA, the CDR3 is TGTGCCAGCAGCGGGGAACAGTACACCGGGGAGCTGTTTTTT.